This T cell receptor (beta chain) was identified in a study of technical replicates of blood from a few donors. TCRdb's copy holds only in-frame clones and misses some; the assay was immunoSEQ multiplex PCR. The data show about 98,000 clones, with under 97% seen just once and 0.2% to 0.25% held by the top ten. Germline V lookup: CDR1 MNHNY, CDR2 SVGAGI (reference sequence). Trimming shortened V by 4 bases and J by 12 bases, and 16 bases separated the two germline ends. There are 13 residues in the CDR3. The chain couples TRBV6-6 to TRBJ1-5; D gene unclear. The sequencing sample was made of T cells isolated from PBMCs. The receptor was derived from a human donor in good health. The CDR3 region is CASSSPRSGLQHF. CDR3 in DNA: TGTGCCAGCAGTTCTCCTCGTTCGGGTCTCCAGCATTTT.